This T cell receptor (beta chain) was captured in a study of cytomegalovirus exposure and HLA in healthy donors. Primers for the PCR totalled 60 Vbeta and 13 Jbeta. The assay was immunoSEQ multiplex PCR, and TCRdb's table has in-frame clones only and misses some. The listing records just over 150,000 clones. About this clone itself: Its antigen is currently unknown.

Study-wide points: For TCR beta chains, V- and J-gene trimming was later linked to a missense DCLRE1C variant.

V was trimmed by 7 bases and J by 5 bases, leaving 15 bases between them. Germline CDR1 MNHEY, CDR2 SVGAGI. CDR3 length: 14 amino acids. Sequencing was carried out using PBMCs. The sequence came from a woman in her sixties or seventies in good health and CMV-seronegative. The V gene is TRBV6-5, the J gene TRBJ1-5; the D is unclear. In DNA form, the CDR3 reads TGTGCCAGCAAATTAATATTCGGAGATCAGCCCCAGCATTTT. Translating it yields CASKLIFGDQPQHF.